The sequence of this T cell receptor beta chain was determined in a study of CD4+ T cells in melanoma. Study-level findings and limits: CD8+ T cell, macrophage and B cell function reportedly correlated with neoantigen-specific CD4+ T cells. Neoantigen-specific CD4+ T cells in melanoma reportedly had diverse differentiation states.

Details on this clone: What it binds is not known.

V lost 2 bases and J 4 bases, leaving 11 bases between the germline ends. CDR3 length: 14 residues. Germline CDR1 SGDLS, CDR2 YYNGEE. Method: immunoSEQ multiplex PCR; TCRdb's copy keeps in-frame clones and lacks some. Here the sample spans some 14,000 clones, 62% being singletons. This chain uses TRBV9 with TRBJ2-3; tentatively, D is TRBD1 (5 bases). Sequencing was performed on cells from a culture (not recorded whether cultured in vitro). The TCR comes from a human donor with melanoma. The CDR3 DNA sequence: TGTGCCAGCAGCGTTTCAGGGAAGGCAGATACGCAGTATTTT. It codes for CASSVSGKADTQYF.